These 15 T cell receptor beta chains came from one sample sequenced in a study of response to subunit inactivated influenza vaccine. TCRdb re-called the RT-PCR reads with MiXCR, one entry per CDR3 protein. The repertoire includes 550,000 to 800,000 distinct CDR3 sequences, approximately 15% of them detected once, and 9.5% to 13% sits in the top ten. The material was PBMCs from blood, obtained 11 to 12 days after vaccination. The receptor source for this set is a man between 50 and 59 years old who received an inactivated influenza vaccine.

CDR3 sequence: CASSQDGQTFSGNTIYF. CDR3 in DNA: TGTGCCAGCAGCCAAGATGGACAGACCTTCTCTGGAAACACCATATATTTT. The chain is built from TRBV3-1 and TRBJ1-3; TRBD1 might be the D (6 bases). V lost 0 bases and J lost 0, with 12 bases in between. This CDR3 is 17 amino acids long. The V gene's germline CDR1 is LGHDT and CDR2 YNNKEL (reference sequence).

This clonotype was counted between two and nine times. DNA for the CDR3: TGCGCCAGCAGCTCGGCATCAGGGGCTGAAGCTTTCTTT. Its translation: CASSSASGAEAFF. The chain joins TRBV5-1 to TRBJ1-1; perhaps TRBD1 as D (6 bases). This CDR3 contains 13 residues. CDR1 and CDR2 (germline): SGHRS, YFSETQ. The V gene lost 3 bases and the J gene lost 6 bases, with 12 bases spanning the gap.

This clonotype has only a few counts. This chain joins TRBV15 and TRBJ2-1; 13 bases are a match to TRBD2. Germline V gene data show CDR1 as LNHNV and CDR2 as YYDKDF (reference sequence). V trimming: 5 bases; J trimming: 6 bases; junction bases outside the gene matches: 7. The CDR3 contains 16 residues. The CDR3 protein is CATSFGTSGVLNEQFF. The CDR3 bases are TGTGCCACCAGCTTTGGGACTAGCGGGGTCCTCAATGAGCAGTTCTTC.

This clonotype came up many times. The genes are TRBV7-9 and TRBJ2-2; TRBD1 might be the D (6 bases). The CDR3 extends over 14 amino acids. The germline V and J ends were trimmed by 5 bases and 6 bases, with 13 bases remaining between them. The germline CDR1 and CDR2 sequences are SEHNR and FQNEAQ (reference sequence). The CDR3 protein is CASSTNRVPGELFF. CDR3 bases: TGTGCCAGCAGCACCAACAGGGTTCCCGGGGAGCTGTTTTTT.

This clonotype turned up a few times. J is TRBJ1-2 and V is TRBV12-3 or TRBV12-4; D call uncertain. The CDR3 sequence is 14 residues long. V was cut by 3 bases and J by 3 bases, with 11 bases left in between. CDR3: CASSFSDLYYGYTF. CDR3 DNA: TGTGCCAGCAGTTTCTCAGATTTGTACTATGGCTACACCTTC.

J is TRBJ2-3 and V is TRBV7-2; D gene uncertain. With 1 base removed from V and 3 bases from J, the gap between germline ends came to 14 bases. Germline CDR1 SGHTA, CDR2 FQGNSA. This CDR3 spans 16 amino acids. In DNA, the CDR3 is TGTGCCAGCAGCTTAGTTGGTTATCGGTTGACAGATACGCAGTATTTT. This sequence encodes CASSLVGYRLTDTQYF.

The V call is TRBV5-1, the J call TRBJ2-7; 10 nucleotides agree with TRBD2. CDR1 is SGHRS, CDR2 YFSETQ, per germline. This CDR3 spans 15 amino acids. The ends lost 4 bases at V and 3 bases at J; junction bases unmatched: 7. The CDR3 region has the DNA TGCGCCAGCAGCACCTTAGCGGGGGGCGACTACGAGCAGTACTTC. The encoded protein is CASSTLAGGDYEQYF.

The sample holds a few counts of this clonotype. The V call is TRBV24-1, the J call TRBJ2-1, with TRBD2 matching over 11 bases. Germline CDR1 is KGHDR and CDR2 is SFDVKD. This CDR3 spans 20 amino acids. V lost 3 bases and J lost 2; bases outside the gene matches: 14. The CDR3: CATSDNRDTGLAAPYNEQFF. Written as DNA, the CDR3 is TGTGCCACCAGTGATAACCGGGACACGGGACTAGCGGCCCCCTACAATGAGCAGTTCTTC.

The sample holds a few counts of this clonotype. The chain is built from TRBV10-3 and TRBJ2-3, with TRBD2 matching over 11 bases. This CDR3 is built from 14 residues. Germline V CDR1 and CDR2: ENHRY, SYGVKD. The V gene end was trimmed by 10 bases and the J gene end by 3 bases; junction bases not matched to a gene: 6. Here the CDR3 reads CATTSGSRTDTQYF. For the CDR3, the DNA is TGTGCCACCACTAGCGGGAGTAGGACAGATACGCAGTATTTT.

A few counts support this clonotype. At one of its ends the junction is not consistent with the germline gene, which may arise from a read error. This chain connects TRBV7-7 to TRBJ2-2; D call uncertain. Per germline, CDR1 SSHAT and CDR2 FNYEAQ (reference sequence). CDR3 length: 15 amino acids. The CDR3 nucleotides are TGTGCTAGCAGCTTAGCAGAGACGAACACCGGGGAGCTGTTTTTT. This translates into CASSLAETNTGELFF. The full variable domain, its missing parts supplied by reference TRBV7-7 and TRBJ2-2, is GAGVSQSPRYKVTKRGQDVTLRCDPISSHATLYWYQQALGQGPEFLTYFNYEAQPDKSGLPSDRFSAERPEGSISTLTIQRTEQRDSAMYRCASSLAETNTGELFFGEGSRLTVL.

This clonotype was seen a handful of times. The CDR3 sequence: CASSFGGGAEAFF. CDR3 in DNA: TGTGCCAGCAGTTTTGGGGGGGGGGCTGAAGCTTTCTTT. This chain uses TRBV28 with TRBJ1-1, with D perhaps matching TRBD1 (5 bases). In germline, CDR1 is MDHEN, CDR2 SYDVKM. The V gene lost 3 bases and the J gene lost 6 bases, with 11 bases spanning the gap. The CDR3 is made up of 13 amino acids.

V gene TRBV4-3 combines with J gene TRBJ2-5; D remains unclear. The V and J ends lost 0 bases and 9 bases respectively, with 17 bases between them. The CDR3 loop spans 15 amino acids. The germline gives CDR1 LGHNA, CDR2 YSLEER. CDR3 sequence: CASSQDWIGQRAQYF. The CDR3 DNA sequence: TGCGCCAGCAGCCAAGATTGGATAGGCCAACGGGCCCAGTACTTC.

This clonotype turned up a few times. The V gene is TRBV4-3, the J gene TRBJ1-2, with D unresolved. The germline V gene has CDR1 LGHNA and CDR2 YSLEER. Trimming cost V 1 base and J 7 bases, with 13 bases left between them. This CDR3 contains 14 residues. The CDR3 nucleotides are TGCGCCAGCAGCCAAGCACCGGAGAGCGGTGGCTACACCTTC. It codes for CASSQAPESGGYTF.

This rearrangement joins TRBV7-3 to TRBJ2-7; 7 nucleotides agree with TRBD1. The CDR3 covers 15 residues. The V segment lost 5 bases and the J segment 4 bases; nucleotides outside the gene matches: 11. From germline, CDR1 is SGHTA and CDR2 FQGTGA. The CDR3 is CASSRDDRVGYEQYF. CDR3 nucleotide sequence: TGTGCCAGCAGCCGAGACGACAGGGTGGGGTACGAGCAGTACTTC.

This clonotype appeared many times. J is TRBJ2-7 and V is TRBV10-3; TRBD1 matches 9 bases. This CDR3 spans 15 amino acids. V trimming: 11 bases; J trimming: 5 bases; junction bases outside the gene matches: 16. Germline loops: CDR1 ENHRY, CDR2 SYGVKD. CDR3 sequence (DNA): TGTGCCGCCAGAGGCGGACAGGGGAGTGCGGACGAGCAGTACTTC. Residues: CAARGGQGSADEQYF.